One TCR beta chain is described in this entry. Antigen unknown. The sample is drawn from a study of shared clonotypes between healthy human individuals. The CDR3 totals 15 residues. From germline, CDR1 is SEHNR and CDR2 FQNEAQ (reference sequence). V lost 5 bases to trimming and J lost 3 bases; unmatched junction nucleotides: 6. TCRdb's table, derived via immunoSEQ multiplex PCR, lists solely in-frame clones and lacks some. The repertoire holds about 680,000 clones, with just over 90% as singletons. Terminally differentiated effector memory CD45RA+ cells were excluded from the naive CD8 cells, which were CD45RO-negative and positively selected for CCR7. Study-level points and caveats: A reduction in generation probabilities was seen for non-shared clonotypes relative to those shared by all four donors.

The chain is built from TRBV7-9 and TRBJ2-5, with 10 bases that match TRBD2. The clonotype comes from a man aged 25-45 years in good health. Sequencing was carried out using naive CD8+ T cells sorted from blood. Written as DNA, the CDR3 is TGTGCCAGCAGCGTGAAGCGGGAGGGTAAAGAGACCCAGTACTTC. Protein: CASSVKREGKETQYF.